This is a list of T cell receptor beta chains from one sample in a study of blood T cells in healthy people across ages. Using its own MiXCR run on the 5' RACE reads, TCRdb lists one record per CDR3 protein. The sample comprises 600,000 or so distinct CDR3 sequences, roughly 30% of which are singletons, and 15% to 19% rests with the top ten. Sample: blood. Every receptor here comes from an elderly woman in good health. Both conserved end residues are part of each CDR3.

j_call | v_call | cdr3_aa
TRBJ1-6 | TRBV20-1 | CSARDQTGGHSPLHF
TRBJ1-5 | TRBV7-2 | CASSAGRGTRNQPQHF
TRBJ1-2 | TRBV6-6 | CASIKGTETNYGYTF
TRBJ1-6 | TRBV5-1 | CASSDGDLVWTGAGSPLHF
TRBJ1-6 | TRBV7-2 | CASSRETASSYNSPLHF
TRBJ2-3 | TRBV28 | CASSLSGHGYHTDTQYF
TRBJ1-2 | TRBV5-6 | CASSLVSRHGYTF
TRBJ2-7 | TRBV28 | CASGGSPLYEQYF
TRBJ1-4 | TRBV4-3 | CASSQEEGGAGEKLFF
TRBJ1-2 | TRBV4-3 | CASGYTGSHYGYTF
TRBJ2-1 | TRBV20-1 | CSGFGTSGEFVYNEQFF
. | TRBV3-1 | CASSQRQTNYEQYF
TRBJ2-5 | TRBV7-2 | CASSIRTSRYQETQYF
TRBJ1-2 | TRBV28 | CAAGDWGYTF
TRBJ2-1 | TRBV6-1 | CASSLLAGGRMTYNEQFF
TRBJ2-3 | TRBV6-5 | CASSYLSRGGRDTQYF
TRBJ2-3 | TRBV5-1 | CASSREGAMTDTQYF
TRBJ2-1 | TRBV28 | CASSSPPGNKFF
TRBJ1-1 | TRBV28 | CASTLTRGTEAFF
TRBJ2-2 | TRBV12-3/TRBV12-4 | CASSLTGFTGELFF
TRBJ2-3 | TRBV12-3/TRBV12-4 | CASSLGTSGGADTEYF
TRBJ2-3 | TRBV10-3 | CAISESPSTDTQYF
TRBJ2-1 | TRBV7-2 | CASSLAGVAYNEQFF
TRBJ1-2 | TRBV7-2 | CASSLVGVGHTF
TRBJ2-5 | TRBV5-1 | CASGMGGPEETQYF
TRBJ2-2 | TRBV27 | CASSRTVNTGELFF
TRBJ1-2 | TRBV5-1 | CASSLDGRAGYTF
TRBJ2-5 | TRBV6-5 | CASTQGAGVGTQYF
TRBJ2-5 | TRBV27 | CASRASGKETQYF
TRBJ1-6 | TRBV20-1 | CSAPTGYNSPLHF
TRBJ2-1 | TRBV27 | CTSSLARGNEQFF
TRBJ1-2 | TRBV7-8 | CASSLGRQGALGGYTF
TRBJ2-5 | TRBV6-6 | CASTNGRGSNNQETQYF
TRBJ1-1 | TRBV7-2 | CASSRMGTGGADTEAFF
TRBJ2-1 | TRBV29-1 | CSVEDLGRGYNEQFF
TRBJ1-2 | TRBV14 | CASSHGQGRYGYTF
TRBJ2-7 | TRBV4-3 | CASSQGATSGARVYEQYF
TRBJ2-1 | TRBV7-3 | CASSPGTMSRGLDEQFF
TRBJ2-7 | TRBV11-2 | CASSLDSIEGYEQYF
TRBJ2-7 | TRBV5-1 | CASSLGVVNEQYF
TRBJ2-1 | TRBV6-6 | CASSYTDEQFF
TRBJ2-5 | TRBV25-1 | CASSEIGGRGETQYF
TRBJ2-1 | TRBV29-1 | CSVGQGYTYNEQFF
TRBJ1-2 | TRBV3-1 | CASSQGDRGEDTF
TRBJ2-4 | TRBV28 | CASSLVGLVAKNIQYF
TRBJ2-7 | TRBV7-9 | CASSFGTGRYNEQYF
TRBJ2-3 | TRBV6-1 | CASSGPPDTQYF
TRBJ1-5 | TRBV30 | CAWSVQGGIGQPQHF
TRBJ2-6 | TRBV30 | CAWSQGGTSGANVLTF
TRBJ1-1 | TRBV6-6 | CASSYLTGGAVHTEAFF
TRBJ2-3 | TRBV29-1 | CSVELSASGTDTQYF
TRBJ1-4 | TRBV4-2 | CASSQESLSGEKLFF